A single T cell receptor beta chain is shown here with its context. This entry belongs to a study of blood T cell repertoires in COVID-19. Overall study: The origin of the acute and convalescent COVID-19 samples was the United States, Italy and Spain. PBMCs, B-cell-depleted T cells, or T cells were the source of the cDNA or gDNA that made up the material.

Source study methods: It was from reference gene primer amplification that nucleated cell counts were estimated. The assay was immunoSEQ multiplex PCR, and TCRdb's table has in-frame clones only and misses some. Clone size and the V and J calls come from that table; the DNA yielded D and trimming. The profile shows 150,000 to 200,000 clones, about 82% of them singletons. The receptor comes from a woman under 40 with acute or convalescent COVID-19. Sequencing input: peripheral blood.

Written as DNA, the CDR3 is TGTGCCTGGAGTGATGCCCTAGCGGAGACCCAGTACTTC. Amino acids: CAWSDALAETQYF. This chain connects TRBV30 to TRBJ2-5; possibly TRBD2 for D (6 bases). Germline CDR1 reads GTSNPN; CDR2 reads SVGIG (reference sequence). This CDR3 region has 13 residues. V was pared by 1 base and J by 5 bases, with 11 bases between.